The rows below give T cell receptor beta chains drawn from one sample of a study of blood T cell repertoires in COVID-19. Some clones are missing from TCRdb's copy, which holds only in-frame ones; the method was immunoSEQ multiplex PCR. The sample lists about 380,000 clones, more than 75% occurring once. Material: PBMCs or T cells enriched from blood (not recorded which). These receptors came from a woman aged 18 to 35 who had recovered from COVID-19. The CDR3 runs from the conserved cysteine through the conserved F or W. The D gene is left open where the match is weak. For some rows the clone size is stated as once, few or many, or as a class when expanded; others skip it.

clone size,J gene,D gene,V gene,CDR3 protein,CDR3 DNA
-,TRBJ2-3,-,TRBV7-3,CASSAQSLVGADTQYF,TGTGCCAGCAGCGCCCAAAGCCTAGTAGGCGCAGATACGCAGTATTTT
-,TRBJ2-6,TRBD1,TRBV5-1,CASSLVGTGGSGANVLTF,TGCGCCAGCAGCTTGGTCGGGACAGGGGGTTCTGGGGCCAACGTCCTGACTTTC
-,TRBJ2-3,-,TRBV4-3,CASSQGGLDTQYF,TGCGCCAGCAGCCAAGGGGGCTTAGATACGCAGTATTTT
-,TRBJ1-3,TRBD1,TRBV2,CASRTGNSGNTIYF,TGTGCCAGCCGGACAGGAAACTCTGGAAACACCATATATTTT
-,TRBJ1-1,TRBD1,TRBV5-1,CASSLNPGGTGNTEAFF,TGCGCCAGCAGCTTGAATCCTGGTGGGACAGGGAACACTGAAGCTTTCTTT
-,TRBJ2-1,TRBD1,TRBV5-4,CASSLDRGRVF,TGTGCCAGCAGCCTCGACAGGGGCCGGGTCTTC
-,TRBJ1-5,TRBD1,TRBV27,CASSLAGGANQPQHF,TGTGCCAGCAGTTTGGCAGGGGGCGCGAATCAGCCCCAGCATTTT
-,TRBJ2-1,TRBD2,TRBV27,CASSYSGGVSYNEQFF,TGTGCCAGCAGCTATAGCGGGGGGGTTTCCTACAATGAGCAGTTCTTC
-,TRBJ1-4,-,TRBV18,CASSPTQGDLNEKLFF,TGTGCCAGCTCACCAACACAGGGCGATCTAAATGAAAAACTGTTTTTT
-,TRBJ2-5,-,TRBV18,CASSPGERETQYF,TGTGCCAGCTCACCGGGAGAGAGAGAGACCCAGTACTTC
-,TRBJ1-2,TRBD1,TRBV29-1,CSVTGPRGQGAGYTF,TGCAGCGTTACAGGCCCTCGCGGACAGGGGGCCGGCTACACCTTC
-,TRBJ1-2,-,TRBV10-2,CASSEGANYGYTF,TGCGCCAGCAGTGAAGGGGCTAACTATGGCTACACCTTC
-,TRBJ1-2,TRBD1,TRBV30,CAWSDLMTGLHGYTF,TGTGCCTGGAGTGACCTTATGACAGGGCTTCATGGCTACACCTTC
-,TRBJ2-7,-,TRBV5-1,CASSYSVPYEQYF,TGCGCCAGCAGCTATTCAGTCCCCTACGAGCAGTACTTC
once,TRBJ1-6,TRBD1,TRBV4-1,CASSQEPPGQGASYNSPLHF,TGCGCCAGCAGCCAAGAGCCCCCAGGACAGGGGGCATCCTATAATTCACCCCTCCACTTT
-,TRBJ2-3,-,TRBV7-6,CASSSTNTDTQYF,TGTGCCAGCAGCTCTACGAACACAGATACGCAGTATTTT
-,TRBJ2-7,-,TRBV30,CAWSAGEGGPYEQYF,TGTGCCTGGTCTGCGGGGGAGGGGGGACCCTACGAGCAGTACTTC
-,TRBJ1-4,-,TRBV30,CAWRRRGREKLFF,TGTGCCTGGAGGCGCAGGGGAAGGGAAAAACTGTTTTTT
-,TRBJ2-7,-,TRBV19,CASSDVGGSYEQYF,TGTGCCAGTAGTGACGTAGGCGGCTCCTACGAGCAGTACTTC
-,TRBJ2-5,-,TRBV5-5,CASSLRVSPETQYF,TGTGCCAGCAGCTTGCGGGTGTCCCCAGAGACCCAGTACTTC
-,TRBJ1-1,-,TRBV19,CASRRQFTDTEAFF,TGTGCCAGTAGAAGACAGTTCACGGACACTGAAGCTTTCTTT
-,TRBJ1-5,TRBD1,TRBV6-5,CASSYSYRGSNQPQHF,TGTGCCAGCAGTTACTCCTACAGGGGAAGCAATCAGCCCCAGCATTTT
-,TRBJ2-1,TRBD2,TRBV19,CASTSPPGRGTLFF,TGTGCCAGTACTTCCCCCCCGGGGCGGGGGACCCTGTTCTTC
-,TRBJ1-5,-,TRBV19,CASSIRSGLGYSNQPQHF,TGTGCCAGTAGTATTAGGTCAGGGCTGGGCTATAGCAATCAGCCCCAGCATTTT
-,TRBJ1-2,-,TRBV25-1,CASSWGRGYGYTF,TGTGCCAGCAGTTGGGGCAGGGGTTATGGCTACACCTTC
-,TRBJ1-4,-,TRBV2,CASTRRENEKLFF,TGTGCCAGCACCCGACGGGAGAATGAAAAACTGTTTTTT
-,TRBJ2-5,-,TRBV6-5,CATGLGGNQETQYF,TGTGCCACCGGGCTGGGGGGAAACCAAGAGACCCAGTACTTC
-,TRBJ2-6,TRBD1,TRBV18,CASLGQSLTGANVLTF,TGTGCCAGCTTGGGACAGAGTTTGACAGGGGCCAACGTCCTGACTTTC
-,TRBJ2-6,-,TRBV3-1/TRBV3-2,CASSGGRDSGANVLTF,TGTGCCAGCAGCGGGGGGAGAGACTCTGGGGCCAACGTCCTGACTTTC
-,TRBJ2-7,-,TRBV7-9,CASSDSSSYEQYF,TGTGCCAGCTCCGACAGTAGCTCCTACGAGCAGTACTTC
-,TRBJ2-5,-,TRBV4-2,CASSQDRREETQYF,TGTGCCAGCAGCCAAGATAGGCGGGAAGAGACCCAGTACTTC
-,TRBJ1-3,-,TRBV28,CASSEGSGNTIYF,TGTGCCAGCAGTGAGGGCTCTGGAAACACCATATATTTT
once,TRBJ1-1,-,TRBV4-1,CASSPLEVMNTEAFF,TGCGCCAGCAGCCCCCTTGAGGTGATGAACACTGAAGCTTTCTTT
-,TRBJ2-3,TRBD2,TRBV9,CASSLGTSLPGAQYF,TGTGCCAGCAGCTTAGGGACTAGCCTTCCCGGGGCGCAGTATTTT
once,TRBJ1-5,-,TRBV6-2/TRBV6-3,CASSYGSQPQHF,TGTGCCAGCAGTTACGGTAGTCAGCCCCAGCATTTT
-,TRBJ1-4,-,TRBV5-4,CASSPRESTNEKLFF,TGTGCCAGCAGCCCCCGGGAGTCAACTAATGAAAAACTGTTTTTT
-,TRBJ2-7,TRBD1,TRBV4-1,CASSQGQGTYEQYF,TGCGCCAGCAGCCAGGGACAGGGGACTTACGAGCAGTACTTC
-,TRBJ1-2,-,TRBV5-6,CASSLAGMGGYTF,TGTGCCAGCAGCTTGGCAGGGATGGGTGGCTACACCTTC
-,TRBJ2-5,TRBD1,TRBV9,CASSVGDRQETQYF,TGTGCCAGCAGCGTAGGGGACAGGCAAGAGACCCAGTACTTC
-,TRBJ2-7,TRBD2,TRBV13,CASSLGGGPNYEQYF,TGTGCCAGCAGCTTGGGCGGGGGGCCTAACTACGAGCAGTACTTC
-,TRBJ1-4,-,TRBV20-1,CRGTSGEKLFF,TGCAGGGGGACATCAGGTGAAAAACTGTTTTTT
-,TRBJ2-7,TRBD2,TRBV13,CASSFSGRISYEQYF,TGTGCCAGCAGCTTTAGCGGGCGGATCTCCTACGAGCAGTACTTC
few,TRBJ1-2,TRBD1,TRBV24-1,CATSLQGPNPNYGYTF,TGTGCCACCAGCTTACAGGGGCCAAATCCTAACTATGGCTACACCTTC
-,TRBJ1-5,-,TRBV2,CASRVRGFNQPQHF,TGTGCCAGCAGGGTAAGGGGTTTCAATCAGCCCCAGCATTTT
-,TRBJ1-5,-,TRBV28,CASSLGGRSQPQHF,TGTGCCAGCAGTTTGGGGGGGCGTAGTCAGCCCCAGCATTTT
-,TRBJ1-5,-,TRBV4-2,CASSQDSIQPQHF,TGTGCCAGCAGCCAAGACAGTATTCAGCCCCAGCATTTT
-,TRBJ2-7,-,TRBV5-6,CASSSGGEDRFYEQYF,TGTGCCAGCAGCTCCGGGGGGGAGGACAGGTTCTACGAGCAGTACTTC
-,TRBJ2-7,TRBD1,TRBV12-5,CASGLVLGTGSYEQYF,TGTGCTAGTGGTTTGGTACTTGGGACAGGGTCCTACGAGCAGTACTTC
-,TRBJ2-7,TRBD1,TRBV4-2,CASSPVEGQATYEQYF,TGTGCCAGCAGCCCAGTCGAGGGACAGGCGACCTACGAGCAGTACTTC
once,TRBJ1-2,-,TRBV27,CASSSRQYGYTF,TGTGCCAGCAGTTCCCGACAGTATGGCTACACCTTC
few,TRBJ1-2,TRBD1,TRBV7-9,CASSLVGFGDRVFNYGYTF,TGTGCCAGCAGCTTAGTAGGGTTTGGGGACAGGGTTTTTAACTATGGCTACACCTTC